The 19 T cell receptor delta chains listed next were all sequenced from one sample in a study of gamma-delta T cells after stem cell transplantation. TCRdb processed the RT-PCR reads again with the CATT caller. The repertoire includes approximately 1,200 delta-chain clones, approximately 2.8% of them detected once, and 34% sits in the top ten. The specimen sequenced was gamma-delta T cells. Receptors originate from a human donor. It is not recorded whose cells these are; they may come from a transplant donor.

The table lists this clone with a few counts. TCRdb records a much larger clone's protein for this DNA, with a difference at residue 13 that likely arises from a read error; the protein given is the translation of the DNA. This chain connects TRDV2 to TRDJ3; D might be TRDD3 (6 bases). This CDR3 is built from 19 residues. Germline CDR1 reads GEAIGNYY; CDR2 reads EKD. CDR3 residues: CACDTGWGGSSWGTRQMFF. CDR3 DNA sequence: TGTGCCTGTGACACCGGCTGGGGAGGAAGCTCCTGGGGCACCCGACAGATGTTTTTC.

Concerning this clone: TCRdb records a much larger clone's protein for this DNA, with a difference at residues 6 and 13 that likely arises from a read error; the protein given is the translation of the DNA. The chain couples TRDV2 to TRDJ3, with 7 bases that match TRDD3. Germline V gives CDR1 GEAIGNYY, CDR2 EKD. There are 19 residues in the CDR3. CDR3 loop: CACDTVGEASSWGTRQMFF. The CDR3, as DNA: TGTGCCTGTGACACCGTGGGGGAGGCAAGCTCCTGGGGCACCCGACAGATGTTTTTC.

This clone turned up a few times. The TCRdb record carries a much larger clone's protein, which differs from this DNA's translation at residue 3; a read error is the likely cause, and the protein listed here is the DNA translation. The CDR3 DNA reads TGTGCCTCTGACAGCGTAGGTCCTACACCGCGGGGATCCTCCACCGATAAACTCATCTTT. Protein: CASDSVGPTPRGSSTDKLIF. This rearrangement joins TRDV2 to TRDJ1, with D possibly being TRDD2 or TRDD3 (6 bases each). CDR3 size: 20 residues. Germline V CDR1 and CDR2: GEAIGNYY, EKD.

Remarks on this clone: A far more abundant clone sits one base away, making this likely a read error. This same CDR3 is encoded by further DNA sequences in the sample. The chain joins TRDV2 to TRDJ1, with 7 positions matching TRDD3. Germline V lookup: CDR1 GEAIGNYY, CDR2 EKD. J lost 4 bases, V lost 0 bases, and 7 bases had no gene match. There are 15 residues in the CDR3. The DNA of the CDR3 is TGTGCCTGTGACACCATAGGGGATAGGCGCGATAAACTCATCTTT. This sequence encodes CACDTIGDRRDKLIF.

Note on this clone: The protein TCRdb lists belongs to a much larger clone and differs from this DNA's translation at residue 4, which points to a read error; the protein shown is made from the DNA. The rearrangement joins TRDV2 to TRDJ1; 7 bases align to TRDD3. The CDR3 is 14 residues long. Germline V gene lookup returns CDR1 GEAIGNYY and CDR2 EKD. V was clipped by 5 bases and J by 2 bases; unmatched bases: 7. CDR3 DNA: TGTGCCTGTGGCTACACTGGGGTTACCGATAAACTCATCTTT. Protein sequence: CACGYTGVTDKLIF.

Details on this clone: The protein TCRdb lists belongs to a much larger clone and differs from this DNA's translation at residue 4, which points to a read error; the protein shown is made from the DNA. J is TRDJ3 and V is TRDV2; 7 bases are shared with TRDD3. CDR3 length: 19 residues. CDR1 is GEAIGNYY and CDR2 is EKD in the germline V gene. The J segment lost 0 bases and the V segment lost 5 bases, leaving 12 bases of the junction unmatched. In DNA form, the CDR3 reads TGTGCCTGTGGCAAGGTGGGGGAATCTAGCTCCTGGGACACCCGACAGATGTTTTTC. Protein sequence: CACGKVGESSSWDTRQMFF.

This clone showed up just a few times. A read error likely explains why the TCRdb protein, taken from a much larger clone, differs from this DNA's translation at residue 8; the protein shown is translated from the DNA. The chain carries TRDV2 and TRDJ1; D is perhaps TRDD3 (6 bases). V gave up 3 bases and J gave up 1 base, with 14 bases separating them. CDR3 size: 15 residues. Germline V gene data show CDR1 as GEAIGNYY and CDR2 as EKD. The CDR3 protein is CACDRVGALTDKLIF. CDR3 bases: TGTGCCTGTGACCGGGTGGGGGCCCTCACCGATAAACTCATCTTT.

This clone has more than one count but fewer than ten. This DNA translates differently at residue 5 from the TCRdb protein, which is that of a much larger clone; a read error is likely, and the protein shown is the DNA's own translation. The rearrangement joins TRDV2 to TRDJ1; TRDD3 matches at 12 bases. Germline loops: CDR1 GEAIGNYY, CDR2 EKD. After removal of 3 bases from V and 0 bases from J, the junction contained 10 bases not matched to a gene. The CDR3 is 18 residues long. The CDR3 region is CACDAIVLGDTNTDKLIF. CDR3 nucleotide sequence: TGTGCCTGTGACGCCATCGTACTGGGGGATACCAACACCGATAAACTCATCTTT.

This clone was observed a few times. The V and J genes are TRDV2 and TRDJ1; 11 bases are a match to TRDD3. Germline CDR1 GEAIGNYY, CDR2 EKD. The CDR3 extends over 15 amino acids. After removal of 2 bases from V and 3 bases from J, the junction contained 4 bases not matched to a gene. CDR3 sequence reads: CACDRLGDTADKLIF. Here the CDR3 DNA reads TGTGCCTGTGACAGGCTGGGGGATACAGCCGATAAACTCATCTTT.

This clone was counted between two and nine times. A read error likely explains why the TCRdb protein, taken from a much larger clone, differs from this DNA's translation at residue 7; the protein shown is translated from the DNA. This chain joins TRDV2 and TRDJ1; 13 nucleotides agree with TRDD3. With V trimmed by 4 bases and J by 9 bases, 22 bases remained unmatched. The CDR3 totals 19 residues. Looked up from germline, CDR1 is GEAIGNYY and CDR2 is EKD. CDR3 in amino acids: CACDKALGPGLTGGYELIF. In nucleotides, the CDR3 is TGTGCCTGTGATAAGGCCCTCGGACCGGGGCTTACTGGGGGATACGAACTCATCTTT.

This clone was counted only a few times. This likely traces to a read error, being one base from a far larger clone. The CDR3 loop is CACDTIGGSAHTDKLIF. In DNA, the CDR3 is TGTGCCTGTGACACTATTGGGGGCTCTGCCCACACCGATAAACTCATCTTT. The chain employs TRDV2 and TRDJ1, with D perhaps TRDD3 (6 bases). Looked up from germline, CDR1 is GEAIGNYY and CDR2 is EKD. The V gene lost 1 base and the J gene lost 0 bases, with 17 bases spanning the gap. CDR3 length: 17 amino acids.

Notes on this clone: With a far larger clone one base away, a read error is the likely cause. Additional DNA sequences in this sample encode the identical CDR3. V and J are TRDV2 and TRDJ1; D is possibly TRDD3 (6 bases). With 1 base removed from V and 4 bases from J, the gap between germline ends came to 15 bases. This CDR3 comprises 15 residues. CDR1 is GEAIGNYY and CDR2 is EKD in the germline V gene. The CDR3 loop reads CACDTLGGPLDKLIF. In DNA, the CDR3 is TGTGCCTGTGACACTCTTGGGGGTCCACTCGATAAACTCATCTTT.

There are a few counts of this clone. This sequence joins TRDV2 and TRDJ1; TRDD3 matches at 8 bases. Germline CDR1 GEAIGNYY, CDR2 EKD. The CDR3 has 17 amino acids. V lost 1 base and J lost 10; bases outside the gene matches: 19. The CDR3 is CACDTILGAPAPEGLIF. In DNA, the CDR3 is TGTGCCTGTGACACGATACTGGGGGCCCCCGCTCCGGAGGGACTCATCTTT.

This clone is large by share. Other DNA sequences in this specimen translate into the identical CDR3. This sequence joins TRDV2 and TRDJ3; 11 bases fit TRDD3. The CDR3 runs to 21 residues. Germline assignment: CDR1 GEAIGNYY and CDR2 EKD. The V gene end was trimmed by 0 bases and the J gene end by 2 bases; junction bases not matched to a gene: 11. This CDR3 reads CACDTLNWGIRETWDTRQMFF. The CDR3 bases are TGTGCCTGTGACACCCTAAATTGGGGGATACGCGAGACCTGGGACACCCGACAGATGTTTTTC.

This clone is large by share. The sample holds other DNA sequences that translate to the same CDR3. V gene TRDV1 combines with J gene TRDJ1; perhaps TRDD3 as D (9 bases). V was pared by 0 bases and J by 4 bases, with 39 bases between. Germline CDR1 and CDR2: TSWWSYY and QGS. The CDR3 loop spans 24 amino acids. The CDR3 coding sequence is TGTGCTCTTGGGGAACTTTCCCATGGCCTTCCTATATGGGGGATAGTCTTTATAGGCGATAAACTCATCTTT. The encoded protein is CALGELSHGLPIWGIVFIGDKLIF.

This clone is termed large. Other DNA sequences from this sample encode an identical CDR3 as well. The chain couples TRDV2 to TRDJ1; 11 bases are a match to TRDD3. Trimming at V came to 0 bases and at J to 6 bases, leaving 11 bases not matched to a gene. Germline CDR1 GEAIGNYY, CDR2 EKD. This CDR3 spans 17 amino acids. The CDR3 DNA sequence: TGTGCCTGTGACACCCTGGGAAGTGGGGGATACGCTCATAAACTCATCTTT. Amino acids: CACDTLGSGGYAHKLIF.

This rearrangement joins TRDV2 to TRDJ3; TRDD3 agrees at 8 bases. CDR1 and CDR2 from the germline V gene are GEAIGNYY and EKD. Trimming took 1 base from V and 5 from J; bases not matched to a gene: 12. This CDR3 contains 19 residues. CDR3 region: CACDTILGAPGRDTRQMFF. In DNA, the CDR3 is TGTGCCTGTGACACGATACTGGGGGCCCCCGGCCGGGACACCCGACAGATGTTTTTC.

As regards this clone: A read error is likely here: a far larger clone is one base away. At the DNA level, this CDR3 is encoded by other sequences in the same sample as well. V gene TRDV2 combines with J gene TRDJ3; TRDD3 might be the D (6 bases). Germline loops: CDR1 GEAIGNYY, CDR2 EKD. The CDR3 length is 18 residues. Here the CDR3 DNA reads TGTGCCTGTGACACCGCTGGGGCAAGCTCCTGGGACACCCGGCAGATGTTTTTC. Encoded protein: CACDTAGASSWDTRQMFF.

With respect to this clone: With only one base between it and a far larger clone, this is likely a read error. Distinct nucleotide sequences in the sample also encode this CDR3. V usage is TRDV2 and J usage is TRDJ1; the match to TRDD3 covers 10 bases. Losses at the gene ends were 4 bases for V and 2 bases for J; bases not matched to a gene: 18. Germline V gene lookup returns CDR1 GEAIGNYY and CDR2 EKD. This CDR3 region has 19 residues. The DNA of the CDR3 is TGTGCCTGTGAGACCCTTGGGGAGCTGGGGGATAGGGTTACCGATAAACTCATCTTT. It codes for CACETLGELGDRVTDKLIF.